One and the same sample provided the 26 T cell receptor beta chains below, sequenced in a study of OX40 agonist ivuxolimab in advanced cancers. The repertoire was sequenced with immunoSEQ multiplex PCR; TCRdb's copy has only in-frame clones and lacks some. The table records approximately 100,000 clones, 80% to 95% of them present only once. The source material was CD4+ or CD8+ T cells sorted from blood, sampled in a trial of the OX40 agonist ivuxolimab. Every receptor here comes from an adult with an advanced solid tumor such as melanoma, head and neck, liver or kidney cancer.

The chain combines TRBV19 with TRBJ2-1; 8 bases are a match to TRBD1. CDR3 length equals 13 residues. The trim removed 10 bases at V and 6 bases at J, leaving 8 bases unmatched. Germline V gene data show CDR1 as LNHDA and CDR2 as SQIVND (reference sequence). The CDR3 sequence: CATSRTGFNEQFF. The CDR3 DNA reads TGTGCCACAAGTAGGACAGGGTTCAATGAGCAGTTCTTC.

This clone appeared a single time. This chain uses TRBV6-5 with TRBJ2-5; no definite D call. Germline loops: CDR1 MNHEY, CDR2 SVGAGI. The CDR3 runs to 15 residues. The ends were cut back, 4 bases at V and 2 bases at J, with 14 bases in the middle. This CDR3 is CASSSAARLQETQYF. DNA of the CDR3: TGTGCCAGCAGTTCCGCCGCTAGATTACAAGAGACCCAGTACTTC.

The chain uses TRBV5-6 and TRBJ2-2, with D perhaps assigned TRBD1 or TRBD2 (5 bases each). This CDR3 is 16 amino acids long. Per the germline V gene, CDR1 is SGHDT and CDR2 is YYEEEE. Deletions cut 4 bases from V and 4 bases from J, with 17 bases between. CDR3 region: CASSRGTGRPTGELFF. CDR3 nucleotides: TGTGCCAGCAGCCGTGGGACGGGACGACCCACCGGGGAGCTGTTTTTT. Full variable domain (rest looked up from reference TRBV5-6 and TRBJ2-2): DAGVTQSPTHLIKTRGQQVTLRCSPKSGHDTVSWYQQALGQGPQFIFQYYEEEERQRGNFPDRFSGHQFPNYSSELNVNALLLGDSALYLCASSRGTGRPTGELFFGEGSRLTVL.

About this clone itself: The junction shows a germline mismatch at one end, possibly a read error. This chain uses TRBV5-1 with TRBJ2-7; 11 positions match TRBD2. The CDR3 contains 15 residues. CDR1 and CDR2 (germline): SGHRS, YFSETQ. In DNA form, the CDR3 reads TGCGTCAGCAGCCTACTAGCGGGAGATGTGGACGAGCAGTACTTC. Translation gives CVSSLLAGDVDEQYF.

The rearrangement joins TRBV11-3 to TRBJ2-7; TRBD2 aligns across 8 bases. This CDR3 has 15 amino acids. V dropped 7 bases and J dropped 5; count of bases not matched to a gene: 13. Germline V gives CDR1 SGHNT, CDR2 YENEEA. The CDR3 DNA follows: TGTGCCAGCAAGGGCACGGGAGGGCCATTAAACGAGCAGTACTTC. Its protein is CASKGTGGPLNEQYF. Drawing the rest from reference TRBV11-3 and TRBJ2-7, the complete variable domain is EAGVVQSPRYKIIEKKQPVAFWCNPISGHNTLYWYLQNLGQGPELLIRYENEEAVDDSQLPKDRFSAERLKGVDSTLKIQPAELGDSAVYLCASKGTGGPLNEQYFGPGTRLTVT.

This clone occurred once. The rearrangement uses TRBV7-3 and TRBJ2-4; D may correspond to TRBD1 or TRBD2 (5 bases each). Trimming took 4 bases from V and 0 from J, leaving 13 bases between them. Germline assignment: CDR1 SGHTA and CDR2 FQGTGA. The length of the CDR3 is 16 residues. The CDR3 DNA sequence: TGTGCCAGCAGCTCCTGGGGACGGGGAGCCAAAAACATTCAGTACTTC. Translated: CASSSWGRGAKNIQYF. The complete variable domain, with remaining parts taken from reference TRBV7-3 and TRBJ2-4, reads GAGVSQTPSNKVTEKGKYVELRCDPISGHTALYWYRQSLGQGPEFLIYFQGTGAADDSGLPNDRFFAVRPEGSVSTLKIQRTERGDSAVYLCASSSWGRGAKNIQYFGAGTRLSVL.

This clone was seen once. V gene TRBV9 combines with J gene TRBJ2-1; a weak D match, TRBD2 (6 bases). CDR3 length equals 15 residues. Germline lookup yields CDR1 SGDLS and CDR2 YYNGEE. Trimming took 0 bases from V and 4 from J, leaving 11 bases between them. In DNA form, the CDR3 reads TGTGCCAGCAGCGTAGTTAGCGGAGGGTACAATGAGCAGTTCTTC. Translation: CASSVVSGGYNEQFF.

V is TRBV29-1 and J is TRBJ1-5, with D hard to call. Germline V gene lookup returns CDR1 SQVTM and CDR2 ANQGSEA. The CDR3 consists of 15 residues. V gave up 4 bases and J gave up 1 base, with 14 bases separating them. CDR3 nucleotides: TGCAGCGTTGTGTTTTTTGGGGAAAGCAATCAGCCCCAGCATTTT. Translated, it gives CSVVFFGESNQPQHF.

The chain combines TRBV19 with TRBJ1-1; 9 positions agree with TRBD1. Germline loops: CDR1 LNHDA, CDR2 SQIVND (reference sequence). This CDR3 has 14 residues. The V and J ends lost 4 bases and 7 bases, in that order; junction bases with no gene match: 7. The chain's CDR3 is CASSRDRELLEAFF. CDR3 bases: TGTGCCAGTAGTAGGGACAGGGAATTACTTGAAGCTTTCTTT.

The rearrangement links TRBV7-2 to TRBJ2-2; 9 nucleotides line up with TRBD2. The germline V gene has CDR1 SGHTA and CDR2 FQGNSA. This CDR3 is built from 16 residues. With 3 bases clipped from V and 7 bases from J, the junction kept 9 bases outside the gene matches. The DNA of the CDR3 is TGTGCCAGCAGCTTTATCGGCGGGAGGGCCTTCGGGGAGCTGTTTTTT. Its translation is CASSFIGGRAFGELFF.

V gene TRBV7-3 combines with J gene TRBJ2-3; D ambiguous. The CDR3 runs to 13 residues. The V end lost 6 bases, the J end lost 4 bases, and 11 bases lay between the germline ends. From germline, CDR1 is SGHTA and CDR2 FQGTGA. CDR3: CASSQPPADTQYF. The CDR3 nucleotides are TGTGCCAGCAGTCAACCCCCAGCAGATACGCAGTATTTT.

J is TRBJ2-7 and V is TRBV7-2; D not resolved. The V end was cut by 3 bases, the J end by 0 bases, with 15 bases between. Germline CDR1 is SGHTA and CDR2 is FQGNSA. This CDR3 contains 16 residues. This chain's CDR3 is CASSFKSDLSSYEQYF. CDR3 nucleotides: TGTGCCAGCAGCTTCAAATCGGATTTAAGCTCCTACGAGCAGTACTTC.

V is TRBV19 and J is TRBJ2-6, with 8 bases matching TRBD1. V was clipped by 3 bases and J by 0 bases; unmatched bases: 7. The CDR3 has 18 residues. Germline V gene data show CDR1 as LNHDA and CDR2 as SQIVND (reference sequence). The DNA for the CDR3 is TGTGCCAGTAGTATGGACAGGGTCCGGATCTCTGGGGCCAACGTCCTGACTTTC. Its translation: CASSMDRVRISGANVLTF. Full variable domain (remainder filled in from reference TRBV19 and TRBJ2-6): DGGITQSPKYLFRKEGQNVTLSCEQNLNHDAMYWYRQDPGQGLRLIYYSQIVNDFQKGDIAEGYSVSREKKESFPLTVTSAQKNPTAFYLCASSMDRVRISGANVLTFGAGSRLTVL.

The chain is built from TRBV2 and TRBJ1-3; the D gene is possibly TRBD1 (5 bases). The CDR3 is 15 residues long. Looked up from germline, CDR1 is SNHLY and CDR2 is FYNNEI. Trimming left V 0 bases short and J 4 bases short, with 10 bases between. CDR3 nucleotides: TGTGCCAGCAGTGAAGCGGGGGTGGCGGGAAACACCATATATTTT. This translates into CASSEAGVAGNTIYF.

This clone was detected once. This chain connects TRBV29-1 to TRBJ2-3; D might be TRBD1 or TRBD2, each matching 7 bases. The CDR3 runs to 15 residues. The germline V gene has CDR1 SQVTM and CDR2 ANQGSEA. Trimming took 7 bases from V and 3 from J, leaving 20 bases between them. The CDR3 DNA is TGCAGCGCCATCCGAGACAGGGAGGGGACAGATACGCAGTATTTT. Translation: CSAIRDREGTDTQYF.

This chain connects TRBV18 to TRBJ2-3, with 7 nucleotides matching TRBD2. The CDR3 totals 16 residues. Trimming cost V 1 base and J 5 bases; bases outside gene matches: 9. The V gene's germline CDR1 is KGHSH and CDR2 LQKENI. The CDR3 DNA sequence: TGTGCCAGCTCACCACTGGCGGGAGCGATCATAGATACGCAGTATTTT. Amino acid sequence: CASSPLAGAIIDTQYF.

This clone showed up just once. The CDR3 loop reads CASSSEPGELFF. The CDR3 DNA reads TGTGCCAGCAGTTCGGAGCCCGGGGAGCTGTTTTTT. The chain joins TRBV2 to TRBJ2-2, with D unresolved. Trimming cost V 5 bases and J 6 bases, with 7 bases left between them. Germline V gene lookup returns CDR1 SNHLY and CDR2 FYNNEI. The CDR3 runs 12 residues. Variable domain in full (rest from reference TRBV2 and TRBJ2-2): EPEVTQTPSHQVTQMGQEVILRCVPISNHLYFYWYRQILGQKVEFLVSFYNNEISEKSEIFDDQFSVERPDGSNFTLKIRSTKLEDSAMYFCASSSEPGELFFGEGSRLTVL.

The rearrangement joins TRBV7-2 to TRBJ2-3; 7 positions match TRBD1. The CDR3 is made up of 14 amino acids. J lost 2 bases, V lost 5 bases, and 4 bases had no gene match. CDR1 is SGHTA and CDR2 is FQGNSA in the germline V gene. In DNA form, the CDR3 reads TGTGCCAGCAGCCCAGGGACAGTCACAGATACGCAGTATTTT. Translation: CASSPGTVTDTQYF.

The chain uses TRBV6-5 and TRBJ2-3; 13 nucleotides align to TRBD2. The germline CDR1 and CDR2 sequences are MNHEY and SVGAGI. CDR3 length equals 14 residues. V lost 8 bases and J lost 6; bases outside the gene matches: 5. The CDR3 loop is CASGLAGVMDTQYF. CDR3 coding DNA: TGTGCCAGCGGACTAGCGGGAGTGATGGATACGCAGTATTTT.

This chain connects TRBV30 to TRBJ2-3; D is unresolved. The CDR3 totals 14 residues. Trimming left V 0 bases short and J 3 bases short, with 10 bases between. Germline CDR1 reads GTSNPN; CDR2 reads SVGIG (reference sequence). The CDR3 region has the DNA TGTGCCTGGAGTGTACCGGTGGGGACAGATACGCAGTATTTT. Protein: CAWSVPVGTDTQYF.

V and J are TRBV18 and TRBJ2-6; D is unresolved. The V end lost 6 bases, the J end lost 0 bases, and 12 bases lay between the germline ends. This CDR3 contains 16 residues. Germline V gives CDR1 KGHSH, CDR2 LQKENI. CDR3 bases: TGTGCCAGCTCTTCCCAGGTGCCCTCTGGGGCCAACGTCCTGACTTTC. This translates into CASSSQVPSGANVLTF.

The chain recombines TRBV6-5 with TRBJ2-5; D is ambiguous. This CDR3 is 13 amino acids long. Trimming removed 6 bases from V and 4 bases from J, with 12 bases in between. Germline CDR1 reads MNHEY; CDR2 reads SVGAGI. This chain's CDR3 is CASSKGRVETQYF. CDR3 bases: TGTGCCAGCAGCAAAGGCCGTGTAGAGACCCAGTACTTC.

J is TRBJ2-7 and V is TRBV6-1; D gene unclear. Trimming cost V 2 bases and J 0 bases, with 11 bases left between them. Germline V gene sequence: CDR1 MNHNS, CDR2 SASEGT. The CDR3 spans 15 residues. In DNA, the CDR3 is TGTGCCAGCAGTGAACCGCGCAGCAGCTCCTACGAGCAGTACTTC. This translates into CASSEPRSSSYEQYF.

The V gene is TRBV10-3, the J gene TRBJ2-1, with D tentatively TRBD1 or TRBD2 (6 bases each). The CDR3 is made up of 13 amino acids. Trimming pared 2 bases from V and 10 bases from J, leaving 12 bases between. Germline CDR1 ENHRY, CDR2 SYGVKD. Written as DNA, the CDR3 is TGTGCCATCAGTGAGAAGGGGGGTTGGGAGCAGTTCTTC. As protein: CAISEKGGWEQFF.

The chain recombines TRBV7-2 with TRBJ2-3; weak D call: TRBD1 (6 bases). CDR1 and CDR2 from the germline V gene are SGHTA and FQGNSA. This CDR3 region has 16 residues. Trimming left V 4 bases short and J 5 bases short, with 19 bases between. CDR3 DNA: TGTGCCAGCAGCTCGAATAGTGGGGGCGCCGGAGATACGCAGTATTTT. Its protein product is CASSSNSGGAGDTQYF.

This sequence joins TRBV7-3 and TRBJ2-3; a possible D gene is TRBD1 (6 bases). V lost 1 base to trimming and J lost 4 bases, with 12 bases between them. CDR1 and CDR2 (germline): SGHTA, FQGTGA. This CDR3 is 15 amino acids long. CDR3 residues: CASSLNQGQSDTQYF. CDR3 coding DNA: TGTGCCAGCAGCTTAAATCAGGGGCAGTCAGATACGCAGTATTTT.